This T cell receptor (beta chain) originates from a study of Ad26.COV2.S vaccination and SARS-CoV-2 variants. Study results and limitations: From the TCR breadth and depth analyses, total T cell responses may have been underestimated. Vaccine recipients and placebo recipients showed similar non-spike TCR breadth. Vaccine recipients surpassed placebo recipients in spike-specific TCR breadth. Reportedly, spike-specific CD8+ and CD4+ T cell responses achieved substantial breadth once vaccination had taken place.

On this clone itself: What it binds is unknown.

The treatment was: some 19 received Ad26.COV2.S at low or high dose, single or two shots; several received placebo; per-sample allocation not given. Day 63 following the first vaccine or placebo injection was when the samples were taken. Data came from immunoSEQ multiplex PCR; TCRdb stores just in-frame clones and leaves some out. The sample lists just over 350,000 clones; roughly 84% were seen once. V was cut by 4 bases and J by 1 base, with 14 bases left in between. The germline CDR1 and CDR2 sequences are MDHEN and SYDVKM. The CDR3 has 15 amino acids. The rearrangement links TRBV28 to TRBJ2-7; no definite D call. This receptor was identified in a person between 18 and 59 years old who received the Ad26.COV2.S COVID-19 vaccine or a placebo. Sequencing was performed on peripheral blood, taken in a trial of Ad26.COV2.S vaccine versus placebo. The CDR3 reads CASSSLSGASYEQYF. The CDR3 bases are TGTGCCAGCAGTTCCTTATCGGGCGCTTCCTACGAGCAGTACTTC.